The present entry profiles one TCR beta chain with its context. This sample is part of a study of blood T cell repertoires in COVID-19. Study as a whole: Sample material is recorded as cDNA or gDNA derived from T cells, B-cell-depleted T cells, or PBMCs.

Method: immunoSEQ multiplex PCR; TCRdb's copy keeps in-frame clones and lacks some. The sample gives approximately 240,000 clones, more than 65% of which show up once; about 1.5% is in the top ten. Sequenced sample: peripheral blood. This receptor was taken from a woman aged 40 to 50 who had recovered from COVID-19.

The CDR3 loop is CATQGAPTYEQYF. Written as DNA, the CDR3 is TGTGCCACCCAAGGGGCCCCTACCTACGAGCAGTACTTC. The chain employs TRBV19 and TRBJ2-7, with a possible D match to TRBD1 (5 bases). The length of the CDR3 is 13 residues. CDR1 is LNHDA and CDR2 is SQIVND in the germline V gene (reference sequence). Trimming left V 10 bases short and J 2 bases short, with 15 bases between.